This T cell receptor beta chain was sequenced for a study of B cell selection in AIRE deficiency. Overall study findings and caveats: Shorter CDR3s marked shared Treg sequences, biased toward few non-templated insertions. In TCRBV usage, CDR3 length and diversity, patient Tconv and Treg cells matched healthy donors. Healthy Tconv contained less than 40% of shared healthy Treg sequences; only TCRbeta sequenced.

In the case of this clone: Its specificity is not known.

Regulatory T cells were sorted as CD4+CD25hiCD127low/negative cells. Healthy unrelated donors supplied the control samples. Profiling relied on immunoSEQ multiplex PCR, and the TCRdb table lists in-frame clones only, not all of them. This table holds around 22,000 clones, 80% to 95% found once. The specimen sequenced was CD4+CD25+ Tregs sorted from PBMCs. The receptor comes from a human donor in good health.

This chain's CDR3 is CASSLGGYTDTQYF. The CDR3 DNA sequence: TGTGCCAGCAGCTTGGGTGGTTACACAGATACGCAGTATTTT. This chain joins TRBV5-8 and TRBJ2-3, with D unclear. The length of the CDR3 is 14 residues. Germline CDR1 and CDR2: SGHTS and YDEGEE. Trimming removed 0 bases from V and 2 bases from J, with 7 bases in between.